Sequencing of this TCR beta chain was carried out in a study of vaccination effects on CD4 cells after COVID-19. Study overall: Two-dose vaccination with either BNT162b2 or mRNA-1273 was given to the participants. Findings of the study overall: Limitations: small convalescent group and missing early post-infection timepoints.

The CDR3 has 14 amino acids. Trimming took 2 bases from V and 5 from J, leaving 10 bases between them. Germline V CDR1 and CDR2: SGHTA, FQGNSA. The data were produced by immunoSEQ multiplex PCR, yet TCRdb's version contains in-frame clones alone and is incomplete. The table lists tens of thousands of clones, roughly 78% of them singletons. The ViraFEST assay expanded antigen-specific CD4+ T cells with viral peptide pools before sequencing. At the end of about ten days of culture, CD4+ T cells were isolated. Neither prior SARS-CoV-2 infection nor positive nucleocapsid antibodies were present in the vaccine recipients. In the case of this clone: Its specificity is unknown.

The receptor was derived from a human donor who received a COVID-19 vaccine. This specimen was CD4+ T cells from PBMCs cultured with HCoV-OC43 spike peptides, taken before COVID-19 vaccination. As for subset: HCoV-OC43 spike overlapping peptide pool stimulation. The chain employs TRBV7-2 and TRBJ2-1; D gene unclear. The CDR3 bases are TGTGCCAGCAGCTTATGGGAAGCGAACAATGAGCAGTTCTTC. Translating it yields CASSLWEANNEQFF.